One and the same sample provided the 3 T cell receptor beta chains below, sequenced in a study of cytomegalovirus exposure and HLA in healthy donors. The study ran its PCR with 60 Vbeta and 13 Jbeta primers. Data came from immunoSEQ multiplex PCR; TCRdb stores just in-frame clones and leaves some out. The sample table sets out 70,000 or so clones. The sample taken for sequencing was PBMCs. The receptors here all came from a man aged 40-55 years in good health and CMV-seronegative.

A remark on this clone: Other nucleotide sequences in the sample specify the same CDR3. CDR3 sequence reads: CAWKLAPGETQYF. CDR3 coding DNA: TGTGCCTGGAAACTAGCACCTGGAGAGACCCAGTACTTC. The chain employs TRBV30 and TRBJ2-5, with TRBD2 as a possible D gene (6 bases). Germline loops: CDR1 GTSNPN, CDR2 SVGIG (reference sequence). The CDR3 has 13 amino acids. V lost 4 bases and J 4 bases, leaving 13 bases between the germline ends.

CDR3 sequence: CASSEWDSSYEQYF. CDR3 nucleotides: TGTGCCAGCAGTGAATGGGACAGCTCCTACGAGCAGTACTTC. V and J are TRBV6-1 and TRBJ2-7; 7 bases match TRBD1. This CDR3 is 14 amino acids long. Germline lookup yields CDR1 MNHNS and CDR2 SASEGT. V lost 2 bases and J lost 0; bases outside the gene matches: 1.

The rearrangement links TRBV5-1 to TRBJ2-1, with 8 bases that match TRBD2. Germline V CDR1 and CDR2: SGHRS, YFSETQ. The V and J ends lost 6 bases and 3 bases, in that order; junction bases with no gene match: 8. The CDR3 length is 15 residues. CDR3 sequence reads: CASTLTSGVYNEQFF. In DNA form, the CDR3 reads TGCGCCAGCACCCTTACTAGCGGAGTCTACAATGAGCAGTTCTTC. The variable domain in full, completed from reference TRBV5-1 and TRBJ2-1, reads KAGVTQTPRYLIKTRGQQVTLSCSPISGHRSVSWYQQTPGQGLQFLFEYFSETQRNKGNFPGRFSGRQFSNSRSEMNVSTLELGDSALYLCASTLTSGVYNEQFFGPGTRLTVL.